Listed here are 17 T cell receptor beta chains from one sample, sequenced in a study of blood T cell repertoires in COVID-19. Clones were read by immunoSEQ multiplex PCR, and TCRdb kept only the in-frame ones, dropping some. This table has 250,000 to 300,000 clones, around four fifths appearing once. The sequenced material came from PBMCs or T cells enriched from blood (not recorded which). These receptors all come from a man aged 25 to 40 with acute COVID-19.

This clone was picked up one time. V is TRBV3-1 (or the pseudogene TRBV3-2) and J is TRBJ2-2, with 10 bases fitting TRBD2. The CDR3 is made up of 17 amino acids. Per germline, CDR1 LGHDT and CDR2 YNNKEL (reference sequence). V trimming: 0 bases; J trimming: 3 bases; junction bases outside the gene matches: 4. In nucleotides, the CDR3 is TGTGCCAGCAGCCAAGATCGACTAGCGGGCGACACCGGGGAGCTGTTTTTT. Its translation: CASSQDRLAGDTGELFF.

This chain joins TRBV5-5 and TRBJ1-2; possible D gene TRBD1, 6 bases. Trimming stripped 1 base from V and 2 bases from J, with 12 bases between. Germline-derived CDR1 and CDR2 are SGHKS and YYEKEE (reference sequence). There are 15 residues in the CDR3. The CDR3 sequence is CASSLNAGVNYGYTF. Written as DNA, the CDR3 is TGTGCCAGCAGCTTGAACGCAGGGGTGAACTATGGCTACACCTTC. Supplemented by reference TRBV5-5 and TRBJ1-2, the full variable domain reads DAGVTQSPTHLIKTRGQQVTLRCSPISGHKSVSWYQQVLGQGPQFIFQYYEKEERGRGNFPDRFSARQFPNYSSELNVNALLLGDSALYLCASSLNAGVNYGYTFGSGTRLTVV.

The chain couples TRBV6-4 to TRBJ2-5; 7 positions match TRBD1. The CDR3 totals 13 residues. Trimming at V came to 2 bases and at J to 4 bases, leaving 1 base not matched to a gene. In germline, CDR1 is MRHNA, CDR2 SNTAGT. The CDR3 loop is CASSDRGRETQYF. In DNA, the CDR3 is TGTGCCAGCAGTGACAGGGGGCGAGAGACCCAGTACTTC.

The J gene is TRBJ2-5, the V gene TRBV19; TRBD1 aligns across 7 bases. The CDR3 is 15 amino acids. The trim removed 5 bases at V and 4 bases at J, leaving 10 bases unmatched. Germline V gene lookup returns CDR1 LNHDA and CDR2 SQIVND (reference sequence). The CDR3 is CASSFGRAGGETQYF. The CDR3 region has the DNA TGTGCCAGTAGTTTCGGAAGGGCAGGGGGAGAGACCCAGTACTTC.

The rearrangement joins TRBV18 to TRBJ1-2; D possibly corresponds to TRBD1 (5 bases). Germline V gives CDR1 KGHSH, CDR2 LQKENI. The CDR3 loop spans 15 amino acids. V dropped 4 bases and J dropped 8 bases, with 20 bases sitting between them. The CDR3 DNA reads as TGTGCCAGCTCACGGACAAGCCGGGAGGCGGGAGGCTACACCTTC. Amino acid sequence: CASSRTSREAGGYTF.

V and J are TRBV15 and TRBJ1-5; TRBD1 might be the D (5 bases). Germline V gene sequence: CDR1 LNHNV, CDR2 YYDKDF (reference sequence). This CDR3 has 19 residues. Between the trimmed V and J ends, which lost 1 base and 0 bases, there was a span of 19 bases. CDR3: CATSRGNLFGGYSNQPQHF. DNA for the CDR3: TGTGCCACCAGCAGAGGAAACTTATTCGGGGGTTATAGCAATCAGCCCCAGCATTTT. The full variable domain, completed using reference TRBV15 and TRBJ1-5, is DAMVIQNPRYQVTQFGKPVTLSCSQTLNHNVMYWYQQKSSQAPKLLFHYYDKDFNNEADTPDNFQSRRPNTSFCFLDIRSPGLGDTAMYLCATSRGNLFGGYSNQPQHFGDGTRLSIL.

The V call is TRBV24-1, the J call TRBJ2-7; 11 nucleotides agree with TRBD1. The CDR3 extends over 15 amino acids. Per the germline V gene, CDR1 is KGHDR and CDR2 is SFDVKD. Trimming took 10 bases from V and 0 from J; bases not matched to a gene: 7. For the CDR3, the DNA is TGTGCCACTACCACCGGGACAGGGGGCTCCTACGAGCAGTACGTC. The encoded protein is CATTTGTGGSYEQYV.

This sequence joins TRBV19 and TRBJ1-1, with 7 positions matching TRBD1. V lost 3 bases, J lost 4 bases, and 5 bases stayed unmatched. Germline lookup yields CDR1 LNHDA and CDR2 SQIVND (reference sequence). This CDR3 has 14 residues. The CDR3 DNA sequence: TGTGCCAGTAGTATCACGACAGGGCTCACTGAAGCTTTCTTT. Residues: CASSITTGLTEAFF. Combining the CDR3 with reference TRBV19 and TRBJ1-1 gives the whole variable domain DGGITQSPKYLFRKEGQNVTLSCEQNLNHDAMYWYRQDPGQGLRLIYYSQIVNDFQKGDIAEGYSVSREKKESFPLTVTSAQKNPTAFYLCASSITTGLTEAFFGQGTRLTVV.

This chain joins TRBV30 and TRBJ2-2; 8 positions match TRBD2. V was clipped by 5 bases and J by 3 bases; unmatched bases: 5. This CDR3 is built from 14 residues. CDR1 GTSNPN and CDR2 SVGIG come from the germline V gene (reference sequence). The CDR3 here is CAWSGGAYTGELFF. CDR3 nucleotides: TGTGCCTGGTCGGGGGGGGCCTACACCGGGGAGCTGTTTTTT.

The chain has TRBV3-1 (or the pseudogene TRBV3-2) and TRBJ1-2, with D maybe TRBD1 (6 bases). Germline V CDR1 and CDR2: LGHDT, YNNKEL (reference sequence). Trimming took off 5 bases at V and 4 bases at J, with 8 bases between the two ends. CDR3 length: 12 amino acids. The CDR3 DNA reads as TGTGCCAGCAGCAAGGACAGCTATGGCTACACCTTC. The encoded protein is CASSKDSYGYTF.

The J gene is TRBJ1-2, the V gene TRBV27, with D perhaps TRBD1 (6 bases). Germline lookup yields CDR1 MNHEY and CDR2 SMNVEV (reference sequence). This CDR3 comprises 13 residues. V was cut by 2 bases and J by 6 bases, with 10 bases left in between. CDR3 in amino acids: CASSLREGDGYTF. The DNA for the CDR3 is TGTGCCAGCAGTTTAAGGGAGGGGGATGGCTACACCTTC.

The chain joins TRBV27 to TRBJ1-2, with TRBD1 as a possible D gene (6 bases). V dropped 2 bases and J dropped 7 bases, with 17 bases sitting between them. CDR3 size: 15 residues. Germline CDR1 is MNHEY and CDR2 is SMNVEV (reference sequence). CDR3: CASSLQSPGVGGYTF. The CDR3 DNA reads as TGTGCCAGCAGTTTACAGTCCCCAGGGGTGGGTGGCTACACCTTC.

This chain uses TRBV18 with TRBJ1-2; 7 bases fit TRBD1. V lost 8 bases to trimming and J lost 4 bases; unmatched junction nucleotides: 19. The V gene's germline CDR1 is KGHSH and CDR2 LQKENI. The CDR3 has 17 residues. Here the CDR3 DNA reads TGTGCCAGCACCTCAACATTGACAGGGCAGGGGTTCTATGGCTACACCTTC. Translation gives CASTSTLTGQGFYGYTF.

This chain connects TRBV9 to TRBJ1-3; D is possibly TRBD1 (5 bases). The germline V gene has CDR1 SGDLS and CDR2 YYNGEE. The CDR3 has 15 residues. The germline V and J ends were trimmed by 4 bases and 4 bases, with 15 bases remaining between them. CDR3 loop: CASSSQGGRGNTIYF. In nucleotides, the CDR3 is TGTGCCAGCAGCTCCCAGGGAGGACGCGGAAACACCATATATTTT.

The chain is built from TRBV19 and TRBJ1-5, with TRBD1 identical over 8 bases. Unmatched junction bases numbered 6, after V lost 5 bases and J lost 6 bases. Germline V gives CDR1 LNHDA, CDR2 SQIVND (reference sequence). The CDR3 has 14 amino acids. The CDR3 reads CASSARDRSQPQHF. CDR3 DNA: TGTGCCAGTAGTGCCCGGGACAGGTCTCAGCCCCAGCATTTT.

This clone was recorded only once. The V call is TRBV6-5, the J call TRBJ2-2; TRBD1 might be the D (6 bases). The V and J ends lost 8 bases and 3 bases respectively, with 10 bases between them. Germline V gene sequence: CDR1 MNHEY, CDR2 SVGAGI. This CDR3 is built from 13 residues. CDR3 coding DNA: TGTGCCAGCGGGGGCAGGGACACCGGGGAGCTGTTTTTT. Translated: CASGGRDTGELFF.

The chain recombines TRBV6-5 with TRBJ1-1; 7 nucleotides align to TRBD1. Per germline, CDR1 MNHEY and CDR2 SVGAGI. J gave up 4 bases and V 2 bases, and 7 bases lay outside the gene matches. This CDR3 comprises 15 residues. CDR3 amino acids: CASSYAARGFTEAFF. CDR3 DNA: TGTGCCAGCAGTTACGCGGCCAGGGGGTTCACTGAAGCTTTCTTT.